These 11 T cell receptor beta chains were all obtained from the same sample, sequenced in a study of early T cells in non-severe SARS-CoV-2 infection. MiXCR, run by TCRdb on the 5' RACE reads, gives a single entry per CDR3 protein. The sample comprises roughly 50,000 distinct CDR3 sequences, over 7.5% of which are singletons, and roughly 8.8% rests with the top ten. Source material: whole blood. The source of these receptors is an adult who was a healthcare worker with PCR-confirmed SARS-CoV-2 infection or an uninfected control (not recorded which).

The table lists this clonotype with many counts. The chain recombines TRBV27 with TRBJ2-3; TRBD2 aligns across 9 bases. CDR3 length equals 16 residues. Germline V lookup: CDR1 MNHEY, CDR2 SMNVEV (reference sequence). Trimming cost V 3 bases and J 3 bases; bases outside gene matches: 7. Here the CDR3 DNA reads TGTGCCAGCAGTTTTTTAGCGGGGGCAGTTACAGATACGCAGTATTTT. It encodes CASSFLAGAVTDTQYF.

V and J are TRBV5-6 and TRBJ2-7; D possibly corresponds to TRBD2 (6 bases). The germline V and J ends were trimmed by 0 bases and 4 bases, with 14 bases remaining between them. From germline, CDR1 is SGHDT and CDR2 YYEEEE. The CDR3 sequence is 15 residues long. CDR3 loop: CASSLVGRTSYEQYF. In DNA, the CDR3 is TGTGCCAGCAGCTTGGTGGGGAGGACATCGTACGAGCAGTACTTC.

This clonotype was detected only a few times. The chain recombines TRBV18 with TRBJ2-1; D gene ambiguous. The germline gives CDR1 KGHSH, CDR2 LQKENI. The CDR3 totals 15 residues. Trimming took 1 base from V and 0 from J, leaving 7 bases between them. Here the CDR3 reads CASSPLGGSYNEQFF. CDR3 coding DNA: TGTGCCAGCTCACCACTCGGTGGCTCCTACAATGAGCAGTTCTTC.

The J gene is TRBJ1-1, the V gene TRBV19; weak D call: TRBD1 (5 bases). V lost 6 bases, J lost 3 bases, and 8 bases lay in between. Germline V lookup: CDR1 LNHDA, CDR2 SQIVND (reference sequence). The CDR3 totals 12 residues. As DNA, the CDR3 is TGTGCCAGTAGAAGAGGGGACACTGAAGCTTTCTTT. Protein product: CASRRGDTEAFF.

This clonotype occurred many times. This sequence joins TRBV7-2 and TRBJ2-1; TRBD2 aligns across 7 bases. The CDR3 sequence is 13 residues long. CDR1 and CDR2 from the germline V gene are SGHTA and FQGNSA. Trimming removed 5 bases from V and 9 bases from J; junction bases left unmatched: 7. The CDR3 is CASSLTSSGEQFF. CDR3 coding DNA: TGTGCCAGCAGCCTGACTAGCTCAGGTGAGCAGTTCTTC.

Concerning this clonotype: One junction end disagrees with the germline gene, perhaps due to a read error. V and J are TRBV7-9 and TRBJ2-7; 9 bases align to TRBD2. The CDR3 contains 16 residues. Germline CDR1 and CDR2: SEHNR and FQNEAQ (reference sequence). The CDR3 region is CPSSLVVRGGPYEQYF. CDR3 in DNA: TGTCCCAGCAGCTTAGTAGTGCGGGGGGGACCCTACGAGCAGTACTTC.

This clonotype has more than one count but fewer than ten. This sequence joins TRBV20-1 and TRBJ2-7; possibly TRBD1 for D (6 bases). The V gene's germline CDR1 is DFQATT and CDR2 SNEGSKA (reference sequence). V dropped 4 bases and J dropped 2 bases, with 21 bases sitting between them. The CDR3 loop spans 16 amino acids. The CDR3 coding sequence is TGCAGTGCTACCCTTGGGCCACAGGGTCTGGCCTACGAGCAGTACTTC. The encoded protein is CSATLGPQGLAYEQYF.

This clonotype was observed many times. The V and J genes are TRBV6-2 or TRBV6-3 and TRBJ2-3; D is possibly TRBD1 (6 bases). The germline CDR1 and CDR2 sequences are MNHEY and SVGEGT. This CDR3 is built from 15 residues. Trimming took 2 bases from V and 4 from J, leaving 13 bases between them. CDR3 coding DNA: TGTGCCAGCAGTTACGAGGGGGAGTTCGCAGATACGCAGTATTTT. Translation: CASSYEGEFADTQYF.

This chain uses TRBV12-3 or TRBV12-4 with TRBJ2-7; 13 bases agree with TRBD2. The CDR3 is 15 residues long. Losses at the gene ends were 6 bases for V and 3 bases for J; bases not matched to a gene: 5. CDR3 nucleotides: TGTGCCAGCAGCAGACTAGCGGGAGGCAACTACGAGCAGTACTTC. This codes for CASSRLAGGNYEQYF.

The rearrangement joins TRBV28 to TRBJ1-5; weak D call: TRBD1 (5 bases). Trimming removed 2 bases from V and 0 bases from J, with 17 bases in between. The CDR3 is 18 residues long. The germline CDR1 and CDR2 sequences are MDHEN and SYDVKM. The CDR3 here is CASSLGTVPRYSNQPQHF. In DNA, the CDR3 is TGTGCCAGCAGTTTAGGGACCGTCCCCCGTTATAGCAATCAGCCCCAGCATTTT. The full variable domain, in which reference TRBV28 and TRBJ1-5 provide the parts outside the CDR3, is DVKVTQSSRYLVKRTGEKVFLECVQDMDHENMFWYRQDPGLGLRLIYFSYDVKMKEKGDIPEGYSVSREKKERFSLILESASTNQTSMYLCASSLGTVPRYSNQPQHFGDGTRLSIL.

V is TRBV2 and J is TRBJ2-6; D call uncertain. V was cut by 7 bases and J by 1 base, with 5 bases left in between. Per germline, CDR1 SNHLY and CDR2 FYNNEI. This CDR3 region has 13 residues. The CDR3 DNA follows: TGTGCCAGCATCCTGTCTGGGGCCAACGTCCTGACTTTC. It translates to CASILSGANVLTF.